This T cell receptor (beta chain) appears in the sequencing data of a study of tumor-infiltrating lymphocytes in primary liver carcinoma. Looking at the study overall: Between about 4 and 11 cm across, the tumors were all of stage T1-T3 N0M0.

Both blood RNA, taken from unsorted whole blood, and germline DNA were extracted. Before any surgery took place, approximately 4 milliliters of peripheral blood were collected. To note about this clonotype: Its antigen remains unidentified. One junction end disagrees with the germline gene, perhaps due to a read error.

This CDR3 comprises 15 residues. CDR1 and CDR2 (germline): LGHNA, YSLEER. Study-level results: Compared with tumor region pairs, tumor-adjacent and tumor-blood pairs overlapped less.

With a constant-region primer, TCR beta cDNA was made from around 530 ng of total RNA. Slightly modified ARM-PCR served as the procedure for the TCR beta libraries. These libraries came from three rounds of nested multiplex PCR. In the first two PCR rounds, TRBV1-TRBV30 forward primers were paired with a C-beta reverse primer, and each round lasted about 9 cycles. Via MiXCR, TCRdb re-called the multiplex PCR reads, giving one row per CDR3 protein. This repertoire shows about 300,000 distinct CDR3 sequences, 65% found once; its top ten account for about 8.4%. The V and J genes are TRBV4-3 and TRBJ1-2, with D maybe TRBD1 (5 bases). The source material was peripheral blood. This receptor was taken from a man aged 40-50 years with primary liver carcinoma and hepatitis B virus infection. In DNA form, the CDR3 reads TGCGCCAGCAGCGTCGATAGGGGAAAGAACTATGGCTACATCTTC. The encoded protein is CASSVDRGKNYGYIF.